What follows are 18 T cell receptor beta chains derived from one specimen sequenced in a study of identifying expanded T cells in peripheral blood. Generated by immunoSEQ multiplex PCR, the TCRdb table keeps only in-frame clones and is missing some. This sample has some 100,000 clones, with around 85% found just once. The sequenced material came from blood. These receptors were taken from a person aged 18 to 69 in good health.

Written as DNA, the CDR3 is TGTGCCAGTAGTCCACCGGGACAGTTGACGAATAGCAATCAGCCCCAGCATTTT. This encodes CASSPPGQLTNSNQPQHF. This chain uses TRBV19 with TRBJ1-5, with TRBD1 matching over 7 bases. The germline CDR1 and CDR2 sequences are LNHDA and SQIVND (reference sequence). With 5 bases clipped from V and 0 bases from J, the junction kept 13 bases outside the gene matches. CDR3 length equals 18 residues.

CDR3 nucleotide sequence: TGTGCCAGCAGTGAGGACAGGGGACGGGGCTACGAGCAGTACTTC. This encodes CASSEDRGRGYEQYF. The rearrangement joins TRBV6-6 to TRBJ2-7, with 9 bases matching TRBD1. The J segment lost 3 bases and the V segment lost 5 bases, leaving 8 bases of the junction unmatched. This CDR3 has 15 residues. Germline CDR1 is MNHNY and CDR2 is SVGAGI (reference sequence).

The chain joins TRBV7-9 to TRBJ2-3, with D perhaps TRBD1 (6 bases). V was trimmed by 5 bases and J by 5 bases, leaving 20 bases between them. Per the germline V gene, CDR1 is SEHNR and CDR2 is FQNEAQ (reference sequence). The CDR3 is made up of 16 amino acids. CDR3 loop: CASSPDWGPQVDTQYF. In nucleotides, the CDR3 is TGTGCCAGCAGCCCAGACTGGGGGCCGCAGGTAGATACGCAGTATTTT.

This clone was observed a single time. The V gene is TRBV6-6, the J gene TRBJ1-2; a weak D match, TRBD1 (6 bases). This CDR3 contains 15 residues. Germline CDR1 is MNHNY and CDR2 is SVGAGI (reference sequence). The V and J ends lost 4 bases and 9 bases respectively, with 21 bases between them. The CDR3 reads CASSSLLAGGRSYTF. DNA of the CDR3: TGTGCCAGCAGTTCCTTACTCGCGGGGGGCCGTAGCTACACCTTC.

The chain links TRBV2 to TRBJ2-3, with 12 bases aligning to TRBD2. Looked up from germline, CDR1 is SNHLY and CDR2 is FYNNEI. The V segment lost 5 bases and the J segment 7 bases; nucleotides outside the gene matches: 7. The length of the CDR3 is 15 residues. DNA of the CDR3: TGTGCCAGCAGTCTGACTAGCGGGGGCAAGAATACGCAGTATTTT. This encodes CASSLTSGGKNTQYF.

This clone was recorded only once. This rearrangement joins TRBV27 to TRBJ1-2; possible D gene TRBD1, 5 bases. Trimming left V 6 bases short and J 8 bases short, with 13 bases between. CDR1 and CDR2 from the germline V gene are MNHEY and SMNVEV (reference sequence). This CDR3 is built from 12 residues. CDR3 in DNA: TGTGCCAGCAGATACCCCGGGGGGGGCTACACCTTC. Protein sequence: CASRYPGGGYTF.

The V and J genes are TRBV18 and TRBJ2-3, with 11 nucleotides matching TRBD1. In germline, CDR1 is KGHSH, CDR2 LQKENI. V dropped 3 bases and J dropped 2; count of bases not matched to a gene: 13. The CDR3 length is 19 residues. CDR3: CASSPSVYVGQGVTDTQYF. CDR3 nucleotide sequence: TGTGCCAGCTCACCTTCGGTCTACGTGGGACAGGGGGTCACAGATACGCAGTATTTT. The whole variable domain, filled in from reference TRBV18 and TRBJ2-3, reads NAGVMQNPRHLVRRRGQEARLRCSPMKGHSHVYWYRQLPEEGLKFMVYLQKENIIDESGMPKERFSAEFPKEGPSILRIQQVVRGDSAAYFCASSPSVYVGQGVTDTQYFGPGTRLTVL.

This clone was found once. Its ends do not fully match the called genes, so a read error is possible. The chain links TRBV6-1 to TRBJ1-2; no firm D call. This CDR3 has 16 residues. CDR1 and CDR2 from the germline V gene are MNHNS and SASEGT. CDR3 bases: TGTGCCAGCAGCGAAGGCGAAGGAGCCGCGGGCTATGGCTACACCTTC. It encodes CASSEGEGAAGYGYTF.

The CDR3 DNA sequence: TGTGCCAGCAGAACGGGGGGTCCTACTTATAATTCACCCCTCCACTTT. The encoded protein is CASRTGGPTYNSPLHF. The chain is built from TRBV7-9 and TRBJ1-6, with D perhaps TRBD1 (5 bases). The CDR3 totals 16 residues. V lost 6 bases and J lost 4, with 16 bases in between. Germline-derived CDR1 and CDR2 are SEHNR and FQNEAQ (reference sequence).

The chain has TRBV7-8 and TRBJ2-3; D tentatively reads TRBD1 or TRBD2 (6 bases each). The CDR3 spans 14 residues. Per germline, CDR1 SGHVS and CDR2 FQNEAQ. The ends were cut back, 6 bases at V and 2 bases at J, with 12 bases in the middle. CDR3 loop: CASRPGGLTDTQYF. The CDR3 DNA reads as TGTGCCAGCAGGCCCGGGGGCCTCACAGATACGCAGTATTTT.

Worth noting for this clone: The junction departs from the called germline gene at one end, perhaps through a read error. The chain recombines TRBV7-2 with TRBJ1-2; 11 nucleotides match TRBD1. Germline CDR1 SGHTA, CDR2 FQGNSA. This CDR3 region has 14 residues. CDR3 region: CASSPGQGATLSAF. The CDR3 DNA is TGTGCCAGCAGCCCCGGACAGGGGGCTACACTGTCGGCCTTC.

The chain uses TRBV2 and TRBJ1-1, with D uncertain. V was clipped by 4 bases and J by 8 bases, with 14 bases between them. Germline V gene lookup returns CDR1 SNHLY and CDR2 FYNNEI. The CDR3 runs 13 residues. CDR3 protein: CASSGGGFGEAFF. CDR3 bases: TGTGCCAGCAGTGGCGGAGGGTTTGGGGAAGCTTTCTTT.

The chain employs TRBV10-1 and TRBJ2-3, with 9 bases identical to TRBD1. The germline V gene encodes CDR1 WNHNN and CDR2 SYGVQD (reference sequence). This CDR3 has 16 residues. V lost 3 bases and J lost 3; bases outside the gene matches: 7. The CDR3 spells CASSDLGQGKTDTQYF. The CDR3 coding sequence is TGCGCCAGCAGTGATCTGGGACAGGGAAAGACAGATACGCAGTATTTT.

The rearrangement uses TRBV6-6 and TRBJ1-5; D ambiguous. Germline CDR1 and CDR2: MNHNY and SVGAGI (reference sequence). There are 16 residues in the CDR3. Trimming stripped 6 bases from V and 4 bases from J, with 19 bases between. The chain's CDR3 is CASSDRGSGPNQPQHF. For the CDR3, the DNA is TGTGCCAGCAGCGACCGGGGATCTGGCCCTAATCAGCCCCAGCATTTT.

V and J are TRBV12-5 and TRBJ1-2, with D possibly being TRBD1 (5 bases). CDR1 and CDR2 from the germline V gene are LGHNT and FRNRAP. Trimming removed 8 bases from V and 1 base from J, with 20 bases in between. This CDR3 region has 16 residues. CDR3 bases: TGTGCTAGTTGGTGGGGCGACGATCGGTATAACTATGGCTACACCTTC. Its translation is CASWWGDDRYNYGYTF.

The rearrangement links TRBV11-3 to TRBJ1-1; perhaps TRBD1 as D (6 bases). This CDR3 comprises 14 residues. The V and J ends lost 4 bases and 6 bases respectively, with 15 bases between them. Germline CDR1 is SGHNT and CDR2 is YENEEA. Here the CDR3 reads CASSWGPLASEAFF. DNA for the CDR3: TGTGCCAGCAGCTGGGGGCCATTGGCCTCTGAAGCTTTCTTT. Filled out from reference TRBV11-3 and TRBJ1-1, the complete variable domain reads EAGVVQSPRYKIIEKKQPVAFWCNPISGHNTLYWYLQNLGQGPELLIRYENEEAVDDSQLPKDRFSAERLKGVDSTLKIQPAELGDSAVYLCASSWGPLASEAFFGQGTRLTVV.

This chain connects TRBV5-6 to TRBJ1-1; D is unclear. V was clipped by 0 bases and J by 5 bases, with 14 bases between them. From germline, CDR1 is SGHDT and CDR2 YYEEEE. This CDR3 region has 15 residues. CDR3 DNA sequence: TGTGCCAGCAGCTTGGCCTGGAGGGATGGGACTGAAGCTTTCTTT. It encodes CASSLAWRDGTEAFF. Full variable domain (outside the CDR3, taken from reference TRBV5-6 and TRBJ1-1): DAGVTQSPTHLIKTRGQQVTLRCSPKSGHDTVSWYQQALGQGPQFIFQYYEEEERQRGNFPDRFSGHQFPNYSSELNVNALLLGDSALYLCASSLAWRDGTEAFFGQGTRLTVV.

This rearrangement joins TRBV4-3 to TRBJ2-3, with 8 bases identical to TRBD2. The germline gives CDR1 LGHNA, CDR2 YSLEER. This CDR3 contains 14 residues. With V trimmed by 3 bases and J by 5 bases, 4 bases remained unmatched. This CDR3 is CASSQGREGDTQYF. The CDR3 nucleotides read TGCGCCAGCAGCCAGGGACGGGAGGGAGATACGCAGTATTTT.